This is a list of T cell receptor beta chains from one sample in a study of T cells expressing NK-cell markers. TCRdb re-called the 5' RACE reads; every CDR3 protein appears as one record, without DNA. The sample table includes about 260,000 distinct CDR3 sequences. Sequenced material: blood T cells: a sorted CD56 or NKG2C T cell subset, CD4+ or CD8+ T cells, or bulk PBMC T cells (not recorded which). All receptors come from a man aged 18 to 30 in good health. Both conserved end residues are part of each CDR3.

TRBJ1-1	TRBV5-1	CASSLTIAGHPRGNTEAFF
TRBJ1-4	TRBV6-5	CASSFRMVATNEKLFF
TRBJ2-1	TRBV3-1	CASSQATPLSQINEQFF
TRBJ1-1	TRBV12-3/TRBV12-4	CASRNQGRGTEAFF
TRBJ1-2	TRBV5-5	CASSPTPTSGYTF
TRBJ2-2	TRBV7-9	CASSPGLGITTGELFF
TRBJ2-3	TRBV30	CAWSRSITDTQYF
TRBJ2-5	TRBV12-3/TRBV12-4	CASSDLETQYF
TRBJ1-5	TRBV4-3	CASSPTSGVLPQHF
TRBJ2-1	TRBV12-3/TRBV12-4	CASTRAGGRGGEQFF
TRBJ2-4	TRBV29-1	CSVKGLAENIQYF
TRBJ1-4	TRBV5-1	CASSPDNNEKLFF
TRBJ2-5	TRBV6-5	CASSYSKLAVGETQYF
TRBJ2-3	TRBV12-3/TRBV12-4	CASSLLGDTQYF
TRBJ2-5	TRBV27	CASSPRRGNQETQYF
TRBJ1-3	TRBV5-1	CASSLYDRGGGNTIYF
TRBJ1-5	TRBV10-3	CAIRQRQGSNQPQHF
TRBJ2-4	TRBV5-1	CASRTGQGKNIQYF
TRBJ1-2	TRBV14	CASSPRTGLAYGYTF
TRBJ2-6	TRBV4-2	CASSQGLGQGNSGANVLTF
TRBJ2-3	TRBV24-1	CATSDLLESTDTQYF
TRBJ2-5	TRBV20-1	CSARDLLGWGRGQETQYF
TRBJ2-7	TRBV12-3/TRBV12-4	CASSFAGAGKSYEQYF
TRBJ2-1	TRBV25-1	CASTPDSYNEQFF
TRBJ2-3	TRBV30	CAWSVLQNTQYF
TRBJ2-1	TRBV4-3	CASSQDYGGTYNEQFF
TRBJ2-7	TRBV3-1	CASSQGGETSAAYF
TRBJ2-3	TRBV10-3	CATRPSSDTDTQYF
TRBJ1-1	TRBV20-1	CSASRLGLGNTEAFF
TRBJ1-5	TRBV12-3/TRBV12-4	CASGTDPSNQPQHF
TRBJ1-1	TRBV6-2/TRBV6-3	CASSRTATNTEAFF
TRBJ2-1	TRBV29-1	CSVSVTGSYNEQFF
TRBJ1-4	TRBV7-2	CASSLTGGDEKLFF
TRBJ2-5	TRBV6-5	CASSKTGVQETQYF
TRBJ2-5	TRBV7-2	CASSFLGSIETQYF
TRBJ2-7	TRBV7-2	CASSREMGLSYEQYF
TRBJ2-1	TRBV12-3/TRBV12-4	CASSPLRADNEQFF
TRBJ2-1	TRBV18	CASSSQGGGAYNEQFF
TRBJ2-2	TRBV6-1	CASSTDRGGTTGELFF
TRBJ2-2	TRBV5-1	CASTQGFANTGELFF
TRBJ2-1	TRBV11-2	CASRGIAGPSHNEQFF
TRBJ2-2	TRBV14	CASSQFLITGTSGRNTGELFF
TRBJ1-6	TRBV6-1	CASRDRVGSPLHF
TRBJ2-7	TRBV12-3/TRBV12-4	CASSFFQSGSYEQYF
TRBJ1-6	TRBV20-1	CSASILGRFNSPLHF
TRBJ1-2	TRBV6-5	CASSFSGTGNYGYTF
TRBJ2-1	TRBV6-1	CASRGWGGNEQFF
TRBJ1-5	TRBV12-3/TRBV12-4	CASSPGSSQPQHF
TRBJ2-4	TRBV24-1	CATSEAFKNIQYF
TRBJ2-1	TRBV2	CASSEEASIGSNEQFF
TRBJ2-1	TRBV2	CASSGGGWDNEQFF
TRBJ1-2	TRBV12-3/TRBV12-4	CASGTGQGAGGYTF
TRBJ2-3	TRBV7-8	CASSLAVGSGGTDTQYF
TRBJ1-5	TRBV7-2	CASSLVSSRESNQPQHF
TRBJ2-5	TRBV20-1	CSAEDWGNGETQYF
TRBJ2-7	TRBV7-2	CASSLGDRGREQYF
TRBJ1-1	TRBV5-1	CASSLKQGGGTEAFF